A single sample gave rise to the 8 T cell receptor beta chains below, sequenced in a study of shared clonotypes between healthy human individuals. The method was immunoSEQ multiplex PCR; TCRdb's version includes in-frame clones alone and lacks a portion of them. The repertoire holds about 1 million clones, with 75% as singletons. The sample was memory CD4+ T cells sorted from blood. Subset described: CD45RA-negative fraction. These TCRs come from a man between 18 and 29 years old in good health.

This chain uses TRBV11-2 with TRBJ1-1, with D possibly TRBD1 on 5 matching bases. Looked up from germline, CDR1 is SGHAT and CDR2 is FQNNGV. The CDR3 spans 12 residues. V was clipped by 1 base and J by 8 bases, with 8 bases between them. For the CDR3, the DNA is TGTGCCAGCAGCTTAGGGGGGTGGGAAGCTTTCTTT. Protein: CASSLGGWEAFF.

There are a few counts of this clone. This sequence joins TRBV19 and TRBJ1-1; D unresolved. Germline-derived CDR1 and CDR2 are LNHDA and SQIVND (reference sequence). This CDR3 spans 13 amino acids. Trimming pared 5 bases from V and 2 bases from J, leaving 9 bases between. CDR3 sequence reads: CASSAQGNTEAFF. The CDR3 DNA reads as TGTGCCAGTAGTGCGCAAGGAAACACTGAAGCTTTCTTT.

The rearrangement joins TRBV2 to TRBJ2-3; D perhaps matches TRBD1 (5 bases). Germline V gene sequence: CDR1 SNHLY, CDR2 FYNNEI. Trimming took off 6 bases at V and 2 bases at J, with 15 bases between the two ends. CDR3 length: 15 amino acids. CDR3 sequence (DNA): TGTGCCAGCAGCCGACAGTTACGCGACACAGATACGCAGTATTTT. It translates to CASSRQLRDTDTQYF.

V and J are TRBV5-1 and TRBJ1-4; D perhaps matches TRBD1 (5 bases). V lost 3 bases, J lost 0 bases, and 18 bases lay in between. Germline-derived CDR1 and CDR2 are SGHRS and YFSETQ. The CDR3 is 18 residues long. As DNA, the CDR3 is TGCGCCAGCAGCTACGGGACGACCCAATCTGCAACTAATGAAAAACTGTTTTTT. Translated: CASSYGTTQSATNEKLFF.

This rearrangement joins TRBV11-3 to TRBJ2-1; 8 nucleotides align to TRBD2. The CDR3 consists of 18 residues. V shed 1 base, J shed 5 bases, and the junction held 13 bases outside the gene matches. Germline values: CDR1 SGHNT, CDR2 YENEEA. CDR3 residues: CASSLAPVGGAPHNEQFF. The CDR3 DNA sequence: TGTGCCAGCAGCTTAGCCCCGGTCGGGGGGGCTCCCCACAATGAGCAGTTCTTC.

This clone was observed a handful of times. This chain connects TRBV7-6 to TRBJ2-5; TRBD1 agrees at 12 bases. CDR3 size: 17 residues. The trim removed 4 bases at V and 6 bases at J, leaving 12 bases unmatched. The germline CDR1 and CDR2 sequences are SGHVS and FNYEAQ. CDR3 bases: TGTGCCAGCAGCTCCTTAGCCGGGACAGGGGGCATTAAGACCCAGTACTTC. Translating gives CASSSLAGTGGIKTQYF. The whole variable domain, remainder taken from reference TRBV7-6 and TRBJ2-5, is GAGVSQSPRYKVTKRGQDVALRCDPISGHVSLYWYRQALGQGPEFLTYFNYEAQQDKSGLPNDRFSAERPEGSISTLTIQRTEQRDSAMYRCASSSLAGTGGIKTQYFGPGTRLLVL.

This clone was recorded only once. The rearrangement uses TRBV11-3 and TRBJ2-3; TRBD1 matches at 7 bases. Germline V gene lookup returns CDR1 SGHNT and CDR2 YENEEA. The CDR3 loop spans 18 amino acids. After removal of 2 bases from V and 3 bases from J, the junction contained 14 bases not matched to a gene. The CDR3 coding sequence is TGTGCCAGCAGCTTATCTCGATCGATAGGGGGCCAGACAGATACGCAGTATTTT. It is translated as CASSLSRSIGGQTDTQYF.

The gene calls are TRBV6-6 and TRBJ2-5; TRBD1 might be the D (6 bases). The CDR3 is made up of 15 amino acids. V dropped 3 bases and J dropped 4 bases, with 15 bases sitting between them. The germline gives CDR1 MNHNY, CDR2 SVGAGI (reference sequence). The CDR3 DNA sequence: TGTGCCAGCAGTTATGGGGGCTTGTCCCCAGAGACCCAGTACTTC. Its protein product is CASSYGGLSPETQYF.